This entry concerns a single T cell receptor (beta chain). The V gene lost 3 bases and the J gene lost 3 bases, with 8 bases spanning the gap. Germline assignment: CDR1 MDHEN and CDR2 SYDVKM. This CDR3 comprises 13 residues. Per the original methods: From reference gene primer amplification, estimates of nucleated cell counts were derived. Produced via immunoSEQ multiplex PCR; TCRdb's table is partial and in-frame only. That table supplies the V and J calls and clone size; D and trimming were determined from the DNA. The sample lists about 34,000 clones, 85% to 95% seen once, with about 39% in the top ten. This record comes from a study of blood T cell repertoires in COVID-19. Study information: The United States, Italy and Spain supplied acute and convalescent COVID-19 samples. Nucleic acid was either cDNA or gDNA, and it came from T cells, B-cell-depleted T cells, or PBMCs.

The sequenced material came from peripheral blood. The V call is TRBV28, the J call TRBJ1-1; D is perhaps TRBD1 (5 bases). This TCR was sampled from a man in his sixties with active or convalescent COVID-19. This chain's CDR3 is CASSLVGDTEAFF. As DNA, the CDR3 is TGTGCCAGCAGTTTGGTAGGGGACACTGAAGCTTTCTTT.